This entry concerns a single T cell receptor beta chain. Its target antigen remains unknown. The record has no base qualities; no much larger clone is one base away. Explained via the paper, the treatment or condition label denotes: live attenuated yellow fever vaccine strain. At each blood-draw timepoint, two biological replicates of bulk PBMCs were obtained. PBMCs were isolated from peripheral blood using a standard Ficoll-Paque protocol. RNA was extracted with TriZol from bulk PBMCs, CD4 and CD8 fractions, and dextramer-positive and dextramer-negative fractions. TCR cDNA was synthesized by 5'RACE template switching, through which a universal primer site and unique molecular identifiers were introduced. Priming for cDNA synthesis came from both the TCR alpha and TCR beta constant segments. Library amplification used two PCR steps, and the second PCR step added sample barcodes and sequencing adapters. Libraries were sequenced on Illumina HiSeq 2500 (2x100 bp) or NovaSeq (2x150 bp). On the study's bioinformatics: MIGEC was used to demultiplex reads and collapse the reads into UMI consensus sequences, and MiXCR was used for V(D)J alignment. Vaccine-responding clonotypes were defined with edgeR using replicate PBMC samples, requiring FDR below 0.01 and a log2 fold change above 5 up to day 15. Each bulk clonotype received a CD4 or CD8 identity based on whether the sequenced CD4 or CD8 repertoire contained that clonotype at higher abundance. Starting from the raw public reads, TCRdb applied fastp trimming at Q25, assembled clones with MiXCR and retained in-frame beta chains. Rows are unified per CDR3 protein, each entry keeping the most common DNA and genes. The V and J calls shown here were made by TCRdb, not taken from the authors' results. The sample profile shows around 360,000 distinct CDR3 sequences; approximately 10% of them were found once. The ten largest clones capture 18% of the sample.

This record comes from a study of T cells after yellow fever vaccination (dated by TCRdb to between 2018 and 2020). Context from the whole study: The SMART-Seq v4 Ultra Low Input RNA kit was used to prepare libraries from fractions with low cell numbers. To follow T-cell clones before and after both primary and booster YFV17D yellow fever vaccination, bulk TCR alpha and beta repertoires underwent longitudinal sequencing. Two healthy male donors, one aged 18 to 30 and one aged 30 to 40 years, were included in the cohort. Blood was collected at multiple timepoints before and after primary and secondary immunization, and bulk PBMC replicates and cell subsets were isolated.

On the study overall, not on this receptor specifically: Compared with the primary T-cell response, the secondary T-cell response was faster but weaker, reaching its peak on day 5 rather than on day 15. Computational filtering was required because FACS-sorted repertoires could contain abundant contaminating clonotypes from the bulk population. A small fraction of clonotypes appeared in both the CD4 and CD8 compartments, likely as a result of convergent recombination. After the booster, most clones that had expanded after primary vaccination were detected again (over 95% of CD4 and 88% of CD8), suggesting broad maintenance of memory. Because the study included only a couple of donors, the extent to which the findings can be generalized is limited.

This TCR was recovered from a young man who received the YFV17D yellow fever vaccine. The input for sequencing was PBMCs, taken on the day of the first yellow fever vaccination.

The DNA sequence follows: TGTGCCAGCAGCCGACAGGGGTCGGATACGCAGTATTTT. The encoded protein is CASSRQGSDTQYF. The rearrangement joined TRBV5-6 to TRBJ2-3; 8 central nucleotides agree with TRBD1. Taken from the germline V gene, the CDR1 and CDR2 loops are SGHDT and YYEEEE. From the cysteine up to the phenylalanine, the CDR3 has a length of 13 residues. The only DNA kept is the CDR3, 39 bases in frame from the first base. Germline trimming: 4 bases from V, 6 bases from J; junction bases outside gene matches: 4.